Presented here are 15 T cell receptor beta chains from one specimen sequenced in a study of CD8+ T cells in alopecia areata. Extracted RNA was reverse transcribed into cDNA, the sequencing template. Data came from immunoSEQ multiplex PCR; TCRdb stores just in-frame clones and leaves some out. Of 170,000 or so clones listed, roughly 53% are singletons. Treatment reported: oral pan-JAK inhibitor, 5-10 mg twice daily. Sequenced here: CD8+ T cells sorted from blood, sampled at week 24, from a patient treated with tofacitinib. The receptors come from a human donor with alopecia areata.

J is TRBJ1-1 and V is TRBV7-9; D not certain. CDR1 is SEHNR and CDR2 is FQNEAQ in the germline V gene (reference sequence). V lost 8 bases to trimming and J lost 0 bases, with 7 bases between them. The CDR3 consists of 12 residues. CDR3 in DNA: TGTGCCAGCGCATTTTTGAACACTGAAGCTTTCTTT. Its protein is CASAFLNTEAFF.

A remark on this clone: Other DNA sequences within the sample encode an identical CDR3. This sequence joins TRBV9 and TRBJ1-5, with D perhaps TRBD1 (5 bases). Germline V lookup: CDR1 SGDLS, CDR2 YYNGEE. This CDR3 is built from 14 residues. V lost 0 bases to trimming and J lost 4 bases, with 8 bases between them. CDR3 sequence (DNA): TGTGCCAGCAGCGTAGGTGGGGGAAATCAGCCCCAGCATTTT. This codes for CASSVGGGNQPQHF.

V is TRBV6-5 and J is TRBJ1-5; D unclear. Trimming took off 2 bases at V and 5 bases at J, with 10 bases between the two ends. CDR3 size: 14 residues. Germline CDR1 and CDR2: MNHEY and SVGAGI. The CDR3 here is CASSYGPADQPQHF. Here the CDR3 DNA reads TGTGCCAGCAGTTACGGGCCAGCCGATCAGCCCCAGCATTTT.

The chain has TRBV5-6 and TRBJ2-7; TRBD1 matches 8 bases. Germline values: CDR1 SGHDT, CDR2 YYEEEE. With 0 bases clipped from V and 3 bases from J, the junction kept 2 bases outside the gene matches. The CDR3 is made up of 14 amino acids. The CDR3 DNA follows: TGTGCCAGCAGCTTGGGGACAGGGAACTACGAGCAGTACTTC. It is translated as CASSLGTGNYEQYF.

This clone was counted only a few times. J is TRBJ2-7 and V is TRBV4-1, with 9 bases that match TRBD1. Germline V lookup: CDR1 MGHRA, CDR2 YSYEKL. V lost 1 base to trimming and J lost 3 bases; unmatched junction nucleotides: 7. CDR3 length equals 16 residues. The DNA for the CDR3 is TGCGCCAGCAGCCAAGCGGGACAGGGCTATAACTACGAGCAGTACTTC. This translates into CASSQAGQGYNYEQYF.

The chain links TRBV9 to TRBJ2-5, with D perhaps matching TRBD1 (6 bases). The CDR3 has 15 residues. The V and J ends lost 0 bases and 5 bases respectively, with 14 bases between them. Germline lookup yields CDR1 SGDLS and CDR2 YYNGEE. CDR3 sequence reads: CASSVDGTTLETQYF. CDR3 bases: TGTGCCAGCAGCGTAGATGGGACAACACTGGAGACCCAGTACTTC. Full variable domain (missing parts from reference TRBV9 and TRBJ2-5): DSGVTQTPKHLITATGQRVTLRCSPRSGDLSVYWYQQSLDQGLQFLIQYYNGEERAKGNILERFSAQQFPDLHSELNLSSLELGDSALYFCASSVDGTTLETQYFGPGTRLLVL.

The chain is built from TRBV6-6 and TRBJ1-5; weak D call: TRBD1 (5 bases). Germline V gives CDR1 MNHNY, CDR2 SVGAGI (reference sequence). Trimming took 8 bases from V and 0 from J, leaving 11 bases between them. The CDR3 contains 14 residues. CDR3 sequence reads: CASRGWDSNQPQHF. The CDR3, as DNA: TGTGCCAGCCGGGGGTGGGATAGCAATCAGCCCCAGCATTTT.

The chain employs TRBV11-2 and TRBJ1-4; no definite D call. The CDR3 is 12 amino acids. Germline CDR1 and CDR2: SGHAT and FQNNGV. V shed 4 bases and J shed 10 bases, with 10 bases lying between them. CDR3 DNA: TGTGCCAGCAGCTCCGGGTACGGAAAACTGTTTTTT. It yields the protein CASSSGYGKLFF.

The chain couples TRBV7-8 to TRBJ2-1; D gene ambiguous. Germline V lookup: CDR1 SGHVS, CDR2 FQNEAQ. Trimming cost V 6 bases and J 6 bases, with 9 bases left between them. CDR3 length equals 12 residues. CDR3 coding DNA: TGTGCCAGCAGATCGGCAGGCAATGAGCAGTTCTTC. This gives the protein CASRSAGNEQFF.

This rearrangement joins TRBV20-1 to TRBJ2-2; D is undetermined. The CDR3 consists of 11 residues. The V gene lost 3 bases and the J gene lost 6 bases, with 5 bases spanning the gap. The germline CDR1 and CDR2 sequences are DFQATT and SNEGSKA (reference sequence). The CDR3 loop is CSASKAGELFF. The CDR3 DNA is TGCAGTGCTAGCAAGGCCGGGGAGCTGTTTTTT.

The chain has TRBV25-1 and TRBJ2-5; no clear D gene. The CDR3 consists of 9 residues. CDR1 MGHDK and CDR2 SYGVNS come from the germline V gene. CDR3 sequence (DNA): TGTGCAACGGGAGAGACCCAGTACTTC. This gives the protein CATGETQYF.

J is TRBJ2-5 and V is TRBV10-3, with unresolved D. Germline lookup yields CDR1 ENHRY and CDR2 SYGVKD. CDR3 length: 11 residues. The V end was cut by 10 bases, the J end by 5 bases, with 11 bases between. DNA of the CDR3: TGTGCCACCAGGACCCAGGAGACCCAGTACTTC. It is translated as CATRTQETQYF.

This clone was observed a handful of times. The chain is built from TRBV7-2 and TRBJ2-1; a possible D gene is TRBD2 (6 bases). The V end lost 5 bases, the J end lost 4 bases, and 12 bases lay between the germline ends. The CDR3 runs 14 residues. Germline assignment: CDR1 SGHTA and CDR2 FQGNSA. Here the CDR3 reads CASSGAGPYNEQFF. Written as DNA, the CDR3 is TGTGCCAGCAGCGGTGCGGGGCCTTACAATGAGCAGTTCTTC.

This clone was seen a single time. The gene calls are TRBV7-9 and TRBJ2-7; D possibly corresponds to TRBD1 (5 bases). The CDR3 covers 16 residues. The germline V gene has CDR1 SEHNR and CDR2 FQNEAQ (reference sequence). Trimming pared 1 base from V and 5 bases from J, leaving 18 bases between. The CDR3 nucleotides read TGTGCCAGCAGCTTAGAGGGCCCAGGGATCTACCACGAGCAGTACTTC. Its protein product is CASSLEGPGIYHEQYF. Drawing the rest from reference TRBV7-9 and TRBJ2-7, the complete variable domain is DTGVSQNPRHKITKRGQNVTFRCDPISEHNRLYWYRQTLGQGPEFLTYFQNEAQLEKSRLLSDRFSAERPKGSFSTLEIQRTEQGDSAMYLCASSLEGPGIYHEQYFGPGTRLTVT.

The genes are TRBV29-1 and TRBJ1-2; D uncertain. V was shortened by 6 bases and J by 6 bases, with 5 bases between the two germline ends. CDR1 and CDR2 (germline): SQVTM, ANQGSEA. This CDR3 contains 9 residues. The CDR3 protein is CSVPDGYTF. The CDR3 DNA sequence: TGCAGCGTCCCCGATGGCTACACCTTC.